This T cell receptor beta chain was sequenced in a study of cytomegalovirus exposure and HLA in healthy donors. Study overall: Across some 400 genotyped donors, over 70% landed in the Caucasian-associated ancestry cluster.

The PCR employed 60 Vbeta primers together with 13 Jbeta primers. Libraries were prepared by immunoSEQ multiplex PCR; TCRdb keeps only in-frame clonotypes and omits some of them. The sample lists 100,000 or so clones, 10% to 15% seen once, with around 15% in the top ten. A word on this clone: Its antigen is unidentified.

The study's findings and limits: Apart from CMV serostatus, no immune exposure information was available.

This CDR3 spans 10 amino acids. CDR1 SEHNR and CDR2 FQNEAQ come from the germline V gene (reference sequence). Trimming took 3 bases from V and 9 from J, leaving 3 bases between them. Sequences were obtained from PBMCs. The chain combines TRBV7-9 with TRBJ2-1; no reliable D call. This clonotype originated in a man aged 40-50 years in good health and CMV-seropositive. Written as DNA, the CDR3 is TGTGCCAGCAGCTTTAGTGAGCAGTTCTTC. It yields the protein CASSFSEQFF. Drawing the rest from reference TRBV7-9 and TRBJ2-1, the complete variable domain is DTGVSQNPRHKITKRGQNVTFRCDPISEHNRLYWYRQTLGQGPEFLTYFQNEAQLEKSRLLSDRFSAERPKGSFSTLEIQRTEQGDSAMYLCASSFSEQFFGPGTRLTVL.